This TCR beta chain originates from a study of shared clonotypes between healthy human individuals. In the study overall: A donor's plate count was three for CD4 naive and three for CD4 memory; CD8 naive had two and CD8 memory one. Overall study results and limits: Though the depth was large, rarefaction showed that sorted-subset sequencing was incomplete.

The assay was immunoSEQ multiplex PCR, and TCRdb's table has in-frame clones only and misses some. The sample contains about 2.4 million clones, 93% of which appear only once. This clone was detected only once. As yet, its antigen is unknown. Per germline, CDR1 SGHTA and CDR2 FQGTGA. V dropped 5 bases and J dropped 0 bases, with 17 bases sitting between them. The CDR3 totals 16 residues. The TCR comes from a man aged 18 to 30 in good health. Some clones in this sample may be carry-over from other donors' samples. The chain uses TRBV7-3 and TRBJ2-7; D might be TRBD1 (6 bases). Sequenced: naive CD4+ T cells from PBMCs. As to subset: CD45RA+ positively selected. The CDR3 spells CASSPQATGSSYEQYF. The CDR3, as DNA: TGTGCCAGCAGCCCCCAGGCGACAGGCAGCTCCTACGAGCAGTACTTC.